A selection of T cell receptor beta chains follows, all from one sample in a study of neurological immune-mediated disorders. TCRdb re-analysed the 5' RACE reads in MiXCR, keeping a single row per CDR3 protein. The table records 80,000 to 100,000 distinct CDR3 sequences, around 3.4% of them present only once. The sequencing sample was made of PBMCs. These receptors were obtained from a woman between 45 and 65 years old with multiple sclerosis. CDR3s include the opening cysteine and the closing phenylalanine or tryptophan. The D gene is left open where the match is weak. Expanded clones are given a class, and other clones once, few, many or no size at all.

J | V | D | size | CDR3 | DNA
TRBJ1-2 | TRBV2 | . | many | CASSEGGGYGYTF | TGTGCCAGCAGTGAAGGTGGCGGCTATGGCTACACCTTC
TRBJ1-2 | TRBV5-1 | . | many | CASSALTGGYGYTF | TGCGCCAGCAGCGCCTTGACTGGGGGCTATGGCTACACCTTC
TRBJ1-1 | TRBV12-3/TRBV12-4 | TRBD1 | many | CASYPGGMNTEAFF | TGTGCCAGCTATCCAGGGGGCATGAACACTGAAGCTTTCTTT
TRBJ2-1 | TRBV20-1 | . | many | CSAETGTENNEQFF | TGCAGTGCAGAAACCGGGACGGAAAACAATGAGCAGTTCTTC
TRBJ2-7 | TRBV20-1 | . | many | CSAGNWGASYEQYF | TGCAGTGCAGGCAATTGGGGGGCTTCCTACGAGCAGTACTTC
TRBJ1-5 | TRBV20-1 | . | few | CSVRVVNQPQNF | TGCAGTGTGAGGGTGGTCAATCAGCCCCAGAATTTT
TRBJ2-7 | TRBV12-3/TRBV12-4 | . | many | CASSLGGGAALEQYF | TGTGCCAGCAGTTTAGGAGGGGGGGCAGCGCTCGAGCAGTACTTC
TRBJ2-7 | TRBV9 | TRBD2 | many | CASSVVRLADYEQYF | TGTGCCAGCAGCGTCGTTCGACTAGCGGACTACGAGCAGTACTTC
TRBJ2-2 | TRBV7-6 | . | . | CASSLVWGGTGELFF | TGTGCCAGCAGCTTAGTATGGGGAGGCACCGGGGAGCTGTTTTTT
TRBJ1-5 | TRBV4-3 | . | many | CASSQDVGYQPQHF | TGCGCCAGCAGCCAAGATGTGGGGTATCAGCCCCAGCATTTT
TRBJ1-6 | TRBV4-3 | . | many | CASSQSRVIRSPLHF | TGCGCCAGCAGCCAATCTCGAGTAATCAGGTCACCCCTCCACTTT
TRBJ2-1 | TRBV5-5 | . | many | CASSFFPGPPSSYNEQFF | TGTGCCAGCAGTTTCTTTCCGGGACCACCCAGCTCCTACAATGAGCAGTTCTTC
TRBJ2-1 | TRBV5-1 | TRBD2 | many | CASTQRGGNNEQFF | TGCGCCAGCACGCAGCGGGGGGGCAACAATGAGCAGTTCTTC
TRBJ1-2 | TRBV5-6 | . | many | CASSLLGRDRNYGYTF | TGTGCCAGCAGCTTGTTGGGAAGAGACAGGAATTATGGCTACACCTTC
TRBJ2-7 | TRBV9 | TRBD2 | many | CASSAATSEDEQYF | TGTGCCAGCAGCGCTGCGACTAGCGAGGACGAGCAGTACTTC
TRBJ2-3 | TRBV20-1 | TRBD2 | many | CSAPTLAGGTASTDTQYF | TGCAGTGCTCCAACCCTAGCGGGGGGGACCGCTAGCACAGATACGCAGTATTTT
TRBJ1-1 | TRBV6-2/TRBV6-3 | . | . | CASRHPLSGDTEAFF | TGTGCCAGCAGACACCCGCTTTCGGGGGATACTGAAGCTTTCTTT
TRBJ2-3 | TRBV5-1 | TRBD2 | many | CASSLVGTSGFDTQYF | TGCGCCAGCAGCTTGGTCGGGACTAGCGGGTTTGATACGCAGTATTTT
TRBJ2-1 | TRBV6-2/TRBV6-3 | TRBD2 | many | CASSYSGLAGAYEQFF | TGTGCCAGCAGTTACTCTGGACTAGCGGGGGCCTATGAGCAGTTCTTC
TRBJ2-1 | TRBV15 | . | many | CATSLARMDYNEQFF | TGTGCCACCAGCCTCGCCAGGATGGATTACAATGAGCAGTTCTTC
TRBJ2-7 | TRBV3-1 | . | many | CASSASYSYEQYF | TGTGCCAGCAGCGCATCGTATTCGTACGAGCAGTACTTC
TRBJ2-7 | TRBV9 | TRBD2 | many | CASTGDAGGAEQYF | TGTGCCAGCACGGGGGATGCGGGGGGCGCTGAGCAGTACTTC
TRBJ2-1 | TRBV21-1 | . | many | CASSKMIGRTSGGAVCRFF | TGTGCCAGCAGCAAAATGATTGGTCGGACTAGCGGGGGGGCCGTGTGTCGGTTCTTC
TRBJ2-1 | TRBV5-1 | . | many | CASSLGSSEYNEQFF | TGCGCCAGCAGCTTGGGGTCTAGCGAGTACAATGAGCAGTTCTTC
TRBJ2-5 | TRBV7-9 | . | many | CASSLMIQETQYF | TGTGCCAGCAGCTTAATGATCCAAGAGACCCAGTACTTC
TRBJ1-6 | TRBV5-1 | . | many | CASRPSGDSSYNSPLHF | TGCGCCAGCAGGCCTTCGGGGGATAGCTCCTATAATTCACCCCTCCACTTT
TRBJ1-2 | TRBV12-3/TRBV12-4 | . | many | CASSLVGTNHGYTF | TGTGCCAGCAGTTTAGTAGGGACGAACCATGGCTACACCTTC